Shown below are 5 T cell receptor beta chains from a single sample sequenced in a study of T cell clonality in common variable immunodeficiency. Produced via immunoSEQ multiplex PCR; TCRdb's table is partial and in-frame only. The specimen has about 42,000 clones, none found just once. Sequenced input: peripheral blood mononuclear cells. These receptors were obtained from a person aged 18-70 years in good health.

This clone was seen at least ten times. The DNA ends 3 residues before the CDR3 does, and the rest of the CDR3 is filled in from the germline J gene. The rearrangement uses TRBV20-1 and TRBJ2-7; possible D gene TRBD2, 5 bases. Germline assignment: CDR1 DFQATT and CDR2 SNEGSKA (reference sequence). This CDR3 contains 11 residues. Trimming took off 3 bases at V and 3 bases at J, with 6 bases between the two ends. CDR3 bases read: TGCAGTGCTAGTACTAGCTACGAG. It specifies CSASTSYE. The complete CDR3 sequence is CSASTSYEQYF.

This clone has at least ten counts. The CDR3 end lies 3 residues beyond the end of the read and is filled in from the germline J gene. The rearrangement joins TRBV6-1 to TRBJ1-2, with D possibly being TRBD1 (6 bases). Germline loops: CDR1 MNHNS, CDR2 SASEGT. The V and J ends lost 4 bases and 7 bases respectively, with 16 bases between them. The CDR3 sequence is 14 residues long. CDR3 DNA (partial): TGTGCCAGCAGTGGAACAGGGACCCGGGTTGGC. It encodes CASSGTGTRVG. The whole CDR3 is CASSGTGTRVGYTF.

This clone was observed at least ten times. A much larger clonotype is one base distant, so this may be a read error. Other DNA sequences in the sample encode the same CDR3. CDR3 DNA (partial): TGCGCCAGCAGTCGCCAGGCCTATGGC. Translating gives CASSRQAYG. The CDR3, in full, reads CASSRQAYGYTF. This chain joins TRBV6-2 or TRBV6-3 and TRBJ1-2; no clear D gene. The DNA ends 3 residues before the CDR3 does, and the rest of the CDR3 is filled in from the germline J gene. This CDR3 region has 12 residues. Germline V gene data show CDR1 as MNHEY and CDR2 as SVGEGT.

This clone came up many times. The read terminates 3 residues before the CDR3 end, so the remaining end is supplied by the germline J gene. V gene TRBV27 combines with J gene TRBJ2-3, with 7 nucleotides matching TRBD1. This CDR3 spans 15 amino acids. Trimming at V came to 3 bases and at J to 0 bases, leaving 3 bases not matched to a gene. Per the germline V gene, CDR1 is MNHEY and CDR2 is SMNVEV (reference sequence). CDR3 residues: CASSFRQGSTDTQYF. The DNA read from the CDR3 is TGTGCCAGCAGTTTTCGACAGGGTAGCACAGATACG.

This clone was recorded a few times. The read finishes 3 residues shy of the CDR3 end, and the germline J gene is used to complete it. This chain joins TRBV7-7 and TRBJ2-5, with 7 bases aligning to TRBD2. This CDR3 is 15 amino acids long. V trimming: 5 bases; J trimming: 2 bases; junction bases outside the gene matches: 8. From germline, CDR1 is SSHAT and CDR2 FNYEAQ (reference sequence). Incomplete CDR3 DNA: TGTGCCAGCAGCCCAGGACTAGTAGGTCAAGAGACC. This gives the protein CASSPGLVGQET. Given in full, the CDR3 is CASSPGLVGQETQYF.